The source of this TCR beta chain is a study of T cells after posttransplantation cyclophosphamide. Study observations and caveats: Recipient CMV seropositivity and CMV reactivation strongly tracked TRB clonality.

This clone was detected once. Its antigen is not known. The J segment lost 4 bases and the V segment lost 4 bases, leaving 6 bases of the junction unmatched. The CDR3 has 15 residues. Germline loops: CDR1 SGHTA, CDR2 FQGTGA. The protocol was immunoSEQ multiplex PCR, while the TCRdb copy is restricted to in-frame clones and leaves out a portion. The profile shows roughly 7,400 clones, about 91% of them singletons. On the day of bone marrow donation, the related graft donor provided peripheral blood. This clonotype was obtained from a woman in her forties or fifties in good health and a related stem cell transplant donor. V and J are TRBV7-3 and TRBJ2-7, with 11 bases matching TRBD1. Specimen: CD4+ T cells sorted from blood. The CDR3 region is CASSSGQGAPYEQYF. Here the CDR3 DNA reads TGTGCCAGCAGCTCTGGACAGGGGGCTCCGTACGAGCAGTACTTC.